The rows below give T cell receptor beta chains drawn from one sample of a study of blood T cell repertoires in COVID-19. Clones were read by immunoSEQ multiplex PCR, and TCRdb kept only the in-frame ones, dropping some. In the table there are about 250,000 clones, about 83% of which are singletons. The sample consisted of peripheral blood. The receptors come from a man between 40 and 49 years old with active or convalescent COVID-19. CDR3s include the opening cysteine and the closing phenylalanine or tryptophan. A D gene is named only where the DNA matches it firmly. Not every row has a clone size; where given, it reads once, few, many or a size class.

j_call	clone_size	v_call	d_call	cdr3_nt	cdr3_aa
TRBJ1-2	NA	TRBV29-1	NA	TGCAGCGTTGGAGGAGAAGTACCCACTTGGGATGGCTACACCTTC	CSVGGEVPTWDGYTF
TRBJ1-1	NA	TRBV19	TRBD1	TGTGCCAGTAGTGAACGAAACAGGGGGCTCGGGACTGAAGCTTTCTTT	CASSERNRGLGTEAFF
TRBJ2-4	once	TRBV2	NA	TGTGCCAGCAGGGAAGGGGAGCGAGACATTCAGTACTTC	CASREGERDIQYF
TRBJ2-2	NA	TRBV9	NA	TGTGCCAGCAGCACAAACCCACAGGGATTAAACACCGGGGAGCTGTTTTTT	CASSTNPQGLNTGELFF
TRBJ2-7	NA	TRBV27	TRBD1	TGTGCCAGCAGTTTATCGGGACAGGGATTAAGTCTTAGGCGGCAGTACTTC	CASSLSGQGLSLRRQYF
TRBJ2-1	NA	TRBV7-2	TRBD2	TGTGCCAGCAGACTTAGCGGGGTCTACAATGAGCAGTTCTTC	CASRLSGVYNEQFF
TRBJ1-2	NA	TRBV3-1/TRBV3-2	TRBD1	TGTGCCAGCAGACCCGACAGGGGATATGGCTACACCTTC	CASRPDRGYGYTF
TRBJ1-2	NA	TRBV12-3/TRBV12-4	NA	TGTGCCAGCACCCTCTCTGTGACAGATGGCTACACCTTC	CASTLSVTDGYTF
TRBJ1-5	NA	TRBV6-5	NA	TGTGCCAGCAGTTACACAGGACACGGAAATCAGCCCCAGCATTTT	CASSYTGHGNQPQHF
TRBJ1-1	NA	TRBV7-2	TRBD1	TGTGCCAGCAGCTTCAGACAGGGCGCTGAAGCTTTCTTT	CASSFRQGAEAFF
TRBJ1-4	NA	TRBV5-1	TRBD1	TGCGCCAGCACCGAACAGGGGTCTTATAATGAAAAACTGTTTTTT	CASTEQGSYNEKLFF
TRBJ2-1	NA	TRBV19	NA	TGTGCCAGTACATATACTAGCATCGGGAGCTCCTACAATGAGCAGTTCTTC	CASTYTSIGSSYNEQFF